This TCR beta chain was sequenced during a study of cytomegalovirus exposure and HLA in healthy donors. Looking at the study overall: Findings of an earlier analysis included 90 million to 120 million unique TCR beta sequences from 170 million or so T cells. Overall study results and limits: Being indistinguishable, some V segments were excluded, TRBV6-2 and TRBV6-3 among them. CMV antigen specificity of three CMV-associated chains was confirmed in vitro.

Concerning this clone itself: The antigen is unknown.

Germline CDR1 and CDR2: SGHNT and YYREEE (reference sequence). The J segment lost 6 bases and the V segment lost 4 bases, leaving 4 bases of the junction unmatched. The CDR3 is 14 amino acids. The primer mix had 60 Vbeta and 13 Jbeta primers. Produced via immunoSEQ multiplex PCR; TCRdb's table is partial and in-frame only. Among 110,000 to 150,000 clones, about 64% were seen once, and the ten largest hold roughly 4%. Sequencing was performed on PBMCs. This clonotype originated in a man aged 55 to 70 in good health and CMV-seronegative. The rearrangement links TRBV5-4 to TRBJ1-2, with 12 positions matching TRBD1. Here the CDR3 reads CASSTGQGANGYTF. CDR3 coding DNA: TGTGCCAGCAGCACGGGACAGGGGGCGAATGGCTACACCTTC.